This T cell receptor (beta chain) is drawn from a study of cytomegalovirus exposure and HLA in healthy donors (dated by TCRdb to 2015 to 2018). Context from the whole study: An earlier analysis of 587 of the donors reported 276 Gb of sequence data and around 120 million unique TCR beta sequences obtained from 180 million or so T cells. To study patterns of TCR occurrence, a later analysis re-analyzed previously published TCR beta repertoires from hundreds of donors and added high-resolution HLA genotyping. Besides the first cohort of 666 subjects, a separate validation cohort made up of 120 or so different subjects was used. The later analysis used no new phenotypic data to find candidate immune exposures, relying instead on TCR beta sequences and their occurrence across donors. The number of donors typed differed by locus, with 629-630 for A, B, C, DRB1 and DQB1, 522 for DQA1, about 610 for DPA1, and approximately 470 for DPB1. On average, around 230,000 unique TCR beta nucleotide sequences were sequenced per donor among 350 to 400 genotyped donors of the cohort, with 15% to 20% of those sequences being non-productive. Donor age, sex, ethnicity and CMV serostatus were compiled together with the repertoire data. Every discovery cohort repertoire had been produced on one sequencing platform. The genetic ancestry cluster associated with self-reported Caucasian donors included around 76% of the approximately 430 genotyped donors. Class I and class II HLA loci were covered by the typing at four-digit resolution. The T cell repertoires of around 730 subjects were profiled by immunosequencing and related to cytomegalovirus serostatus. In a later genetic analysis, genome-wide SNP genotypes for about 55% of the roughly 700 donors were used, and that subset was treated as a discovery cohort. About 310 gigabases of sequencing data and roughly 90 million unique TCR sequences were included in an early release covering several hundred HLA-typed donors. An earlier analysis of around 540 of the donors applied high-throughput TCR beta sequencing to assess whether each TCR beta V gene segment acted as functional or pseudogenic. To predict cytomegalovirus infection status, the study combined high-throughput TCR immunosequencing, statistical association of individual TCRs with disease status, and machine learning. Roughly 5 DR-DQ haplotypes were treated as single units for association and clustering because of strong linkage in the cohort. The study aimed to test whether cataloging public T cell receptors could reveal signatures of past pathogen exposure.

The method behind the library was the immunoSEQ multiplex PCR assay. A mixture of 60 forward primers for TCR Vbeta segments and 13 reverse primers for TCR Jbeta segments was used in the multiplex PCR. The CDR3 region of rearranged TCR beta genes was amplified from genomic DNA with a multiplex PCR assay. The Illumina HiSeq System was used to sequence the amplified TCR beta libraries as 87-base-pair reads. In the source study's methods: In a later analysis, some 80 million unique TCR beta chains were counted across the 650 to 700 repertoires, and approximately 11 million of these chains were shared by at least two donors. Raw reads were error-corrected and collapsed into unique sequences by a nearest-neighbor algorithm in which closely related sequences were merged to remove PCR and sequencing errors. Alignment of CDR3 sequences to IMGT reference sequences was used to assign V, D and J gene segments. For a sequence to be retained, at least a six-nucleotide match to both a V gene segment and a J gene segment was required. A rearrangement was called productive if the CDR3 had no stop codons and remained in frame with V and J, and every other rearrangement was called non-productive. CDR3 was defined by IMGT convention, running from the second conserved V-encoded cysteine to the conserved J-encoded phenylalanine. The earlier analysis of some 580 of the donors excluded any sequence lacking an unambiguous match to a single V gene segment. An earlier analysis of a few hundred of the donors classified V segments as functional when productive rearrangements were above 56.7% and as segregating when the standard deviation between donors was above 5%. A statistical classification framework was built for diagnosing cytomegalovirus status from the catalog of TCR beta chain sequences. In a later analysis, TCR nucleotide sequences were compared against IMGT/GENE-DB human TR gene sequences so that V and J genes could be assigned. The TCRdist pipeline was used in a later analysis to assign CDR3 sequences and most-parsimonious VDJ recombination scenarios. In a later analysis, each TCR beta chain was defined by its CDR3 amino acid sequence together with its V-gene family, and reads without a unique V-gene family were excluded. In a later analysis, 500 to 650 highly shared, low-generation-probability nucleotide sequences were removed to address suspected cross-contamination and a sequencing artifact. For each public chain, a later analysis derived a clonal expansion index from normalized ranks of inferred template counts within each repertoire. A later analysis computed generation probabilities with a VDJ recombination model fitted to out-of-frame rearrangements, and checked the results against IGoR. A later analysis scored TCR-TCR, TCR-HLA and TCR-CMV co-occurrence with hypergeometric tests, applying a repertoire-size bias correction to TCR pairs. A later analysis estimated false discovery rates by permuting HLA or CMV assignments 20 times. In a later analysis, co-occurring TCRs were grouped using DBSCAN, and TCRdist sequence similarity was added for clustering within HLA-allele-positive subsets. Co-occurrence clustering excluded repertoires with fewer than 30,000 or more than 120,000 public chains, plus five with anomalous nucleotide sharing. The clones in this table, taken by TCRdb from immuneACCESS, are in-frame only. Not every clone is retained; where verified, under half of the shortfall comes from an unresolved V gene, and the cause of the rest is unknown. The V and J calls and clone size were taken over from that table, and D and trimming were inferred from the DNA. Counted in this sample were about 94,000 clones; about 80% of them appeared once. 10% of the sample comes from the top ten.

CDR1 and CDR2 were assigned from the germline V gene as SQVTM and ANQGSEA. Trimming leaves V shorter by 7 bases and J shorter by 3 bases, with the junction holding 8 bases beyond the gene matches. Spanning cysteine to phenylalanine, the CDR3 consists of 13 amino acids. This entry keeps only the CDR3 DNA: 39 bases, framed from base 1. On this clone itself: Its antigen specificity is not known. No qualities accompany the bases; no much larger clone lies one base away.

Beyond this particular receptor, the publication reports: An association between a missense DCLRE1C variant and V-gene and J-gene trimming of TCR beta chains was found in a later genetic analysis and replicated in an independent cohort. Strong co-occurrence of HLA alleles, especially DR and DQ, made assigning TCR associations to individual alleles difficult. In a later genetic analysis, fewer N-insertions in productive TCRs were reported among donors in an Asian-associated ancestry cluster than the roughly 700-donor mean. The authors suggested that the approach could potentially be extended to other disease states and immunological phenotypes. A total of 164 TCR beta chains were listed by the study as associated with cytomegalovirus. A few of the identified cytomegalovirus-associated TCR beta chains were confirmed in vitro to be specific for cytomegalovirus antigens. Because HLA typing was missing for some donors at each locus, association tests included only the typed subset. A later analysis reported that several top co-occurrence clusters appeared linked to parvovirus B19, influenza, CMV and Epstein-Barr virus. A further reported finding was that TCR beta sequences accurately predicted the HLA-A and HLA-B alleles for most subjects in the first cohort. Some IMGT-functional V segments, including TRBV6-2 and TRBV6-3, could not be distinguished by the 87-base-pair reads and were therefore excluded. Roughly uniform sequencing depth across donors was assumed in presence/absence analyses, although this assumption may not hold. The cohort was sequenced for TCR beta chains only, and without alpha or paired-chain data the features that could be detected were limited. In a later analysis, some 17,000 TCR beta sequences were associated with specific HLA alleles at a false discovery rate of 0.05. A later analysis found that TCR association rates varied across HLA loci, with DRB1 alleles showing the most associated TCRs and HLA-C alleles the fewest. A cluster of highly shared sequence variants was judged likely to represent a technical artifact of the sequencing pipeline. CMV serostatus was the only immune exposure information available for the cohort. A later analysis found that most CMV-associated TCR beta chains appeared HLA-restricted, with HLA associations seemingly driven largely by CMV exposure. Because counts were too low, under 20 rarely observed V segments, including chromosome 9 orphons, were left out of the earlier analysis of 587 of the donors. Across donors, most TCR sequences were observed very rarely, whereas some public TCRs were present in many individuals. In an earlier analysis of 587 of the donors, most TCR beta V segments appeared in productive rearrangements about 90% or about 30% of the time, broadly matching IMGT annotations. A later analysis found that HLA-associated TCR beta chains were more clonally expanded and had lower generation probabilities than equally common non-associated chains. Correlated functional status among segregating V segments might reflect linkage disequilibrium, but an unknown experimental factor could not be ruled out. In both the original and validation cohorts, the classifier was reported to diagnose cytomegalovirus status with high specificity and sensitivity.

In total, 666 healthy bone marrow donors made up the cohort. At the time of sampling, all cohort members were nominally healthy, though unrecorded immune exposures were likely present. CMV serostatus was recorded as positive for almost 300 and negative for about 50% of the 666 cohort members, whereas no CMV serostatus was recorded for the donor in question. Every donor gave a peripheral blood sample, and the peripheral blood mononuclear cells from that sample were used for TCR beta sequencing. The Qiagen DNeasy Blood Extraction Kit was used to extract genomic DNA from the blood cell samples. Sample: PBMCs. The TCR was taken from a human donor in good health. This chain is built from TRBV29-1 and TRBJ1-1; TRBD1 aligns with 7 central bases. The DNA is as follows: TGCAGCGCATACCTGGGACAGCACACTGAAGCTTTCTTT. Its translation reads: CSAYLGQHTEAFF.